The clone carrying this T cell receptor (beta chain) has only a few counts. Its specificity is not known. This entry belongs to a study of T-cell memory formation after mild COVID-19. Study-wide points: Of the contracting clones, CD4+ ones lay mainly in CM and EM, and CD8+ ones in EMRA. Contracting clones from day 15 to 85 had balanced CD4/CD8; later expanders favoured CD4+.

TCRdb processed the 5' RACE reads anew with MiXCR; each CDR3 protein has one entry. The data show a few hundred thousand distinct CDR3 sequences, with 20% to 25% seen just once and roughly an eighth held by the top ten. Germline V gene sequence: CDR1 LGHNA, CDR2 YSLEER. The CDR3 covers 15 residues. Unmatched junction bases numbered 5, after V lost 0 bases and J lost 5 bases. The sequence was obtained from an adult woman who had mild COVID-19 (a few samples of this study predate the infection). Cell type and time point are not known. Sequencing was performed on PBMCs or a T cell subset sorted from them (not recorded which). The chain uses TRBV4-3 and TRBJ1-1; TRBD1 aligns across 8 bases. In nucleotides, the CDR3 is TGCGCCAGCAGCCAAGAGATATACAGGGGGACTGAAGCTTTCTTT. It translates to CASSQEIYRGTEAFF.